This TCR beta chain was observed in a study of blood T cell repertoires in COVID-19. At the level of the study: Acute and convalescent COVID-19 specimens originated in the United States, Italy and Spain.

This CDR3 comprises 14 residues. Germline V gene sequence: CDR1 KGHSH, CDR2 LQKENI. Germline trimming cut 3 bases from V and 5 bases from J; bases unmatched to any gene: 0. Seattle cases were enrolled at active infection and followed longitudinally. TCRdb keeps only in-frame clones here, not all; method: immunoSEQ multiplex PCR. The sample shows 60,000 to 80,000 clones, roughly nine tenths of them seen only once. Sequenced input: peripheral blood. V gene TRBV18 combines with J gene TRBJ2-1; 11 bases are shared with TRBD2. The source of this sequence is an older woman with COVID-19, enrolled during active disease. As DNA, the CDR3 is TGTGCCAGCTCACCGGGACTAGCGGACAATGAGCAGTTCTTC. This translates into CASSPGLADNEQFF.